This entry lists 18 T cell receptor beta chains sequenced from one sample in a study of control samples from healthy donors and cancer patients. The method was immunoSEQ multiplex PCR; TCRdb's version includes in-frame clones alone and lacks a portion of them. This table holds approximately 170,000 clones, about 93% found once. Sample: blood. The receptor source for this set is an older woman in good health.

This clone is a singleton in its sample. The chain carries TRBV10-3 and TRBJ1-5; D is undetermined. Trimming shortened V by 9 bases and J by 3 bases, and 12 bases separated the two germline ends. Germline CDR1 ENHRY, CDR2 SYGVKD. The CDR3 runs 13 residues. The CDR3 coding sequence is TGTGCCATAGCTAACGGAGACAATCAGCCCCAGCATTTT. Protein product: CAIANGDNQPQHF.

In the case of this clone: One end of the junction varies from germline; a read error may be responsible. The same CDR3 can be traced to other DNA sequences in this sample. This chain joins TRBV6-2 or TRBV6-3 and TRBJ1-6; D gene unclear. This CDR3 comprises 13 residues. The germline V gene encodes CDR1 MNHEY and CDR2 SVGEGT. The CDR3 DNA reads TGTGCCAGCAGCTACTCCATCGAGCCCCCCAACTACTTT. This translates into CASSYSIEPPNYF.

V and J are TRBV5-6 and TRBJ2-2; TRBD1 agrees at 9 bases. Trimming removed 0 bases from V and 2 bases from J; junction bases left unmatched: 8. There are 18 residues in the CDR3. The germline V gene encodes CDR1 SGHDT and CDR2 YYEEEE. CDR3 DNA: TGTGCCAGCAGCTTGGCAGTGTGGGACAGGGTCAACACCGGGGAGCTGTTTTTT. Amino acid sequence: CASSLAVWDRVNTGELFF.

V usage is TRBV5-1 and J usage is TRBJ1-4; D unresolved. The V end was cut by 1 base, the J end by 3 bases, with 13 bases between. This CDR3 comprises 16 residues. CDR1 and CDR2 (germline): SGHRS, YFSETQ. CDR3 sequence (DNA): TGCGCCAGCAGCTTGTCTCCGGTGGGAGCTAATGAAAAACTGTTTTTT. Its protein is CASSLSPVGANEKLFF.

J is TRBJ1-1 and V is TRBV12-5, with 9 bases identical to TRBD1. CDR3 length: 13 amino acids. Per germline, CDR1 LGHNT and CDR2 FRNRAP. Trimming took 4 bases from V and 5 from J; bases not matched to a gene: 2. The CDR3 nucleotides read TGTGCTAGTGGTTCGGACAGGGGAACTGAAGCTTTCTTT. Its protein is CASGSDRGTEAFF.

V is TRBV7-2 and J is TRBJ2-3; perhaps D is TRBD1 or TRBD2 (5 bases each). CDR1 SGHTA and CDR2 FQGNSA come from the germline V gene. Trimming took 2 bases from V and 6 from J, leaving 12 bases between them. The CDR3 is 14 amino acids. The CDR3 DNA is TGTGCCAGCAGCTTAAACGGGGCCGGGGATACGCAGTATTTT. It is translated as CASSLNGAGDTQYF. Full variable domain (remainder filled in from reference TRBV7-2 and TRBJ2-3): GAGVSQSPSNKVTEKGKDVELRCDPISGHTALYWYRQSLGQGLEFLIYFQGNSAPDKSGLPSDRFSAERTGGSVSTLTIQRTQQEDSAVYLCASSLNGAGDTQYFGPGTRLTVL.

The V gene is TRBV28, the J gene TRBJ1-4; no clear D. Germline V gene data show CDR1 as MDHEN and CDR2 as SYDVKM. The CDR3 sequence is 14 residues long. V lost 1 base, J lost 4 bases, and 7 bases lay in between. In DNA form, the CDR3 reads TGTGCCAGCAGTTTATCCGGGGTTAATGAAAAACTGTTTTTT. Protein: CASSLSGVNEKLFF.

On this clone itself: The sample carries other DNA sequences with the same CDR3. V is TRBV7-2 and J is TRBJ1-5; a weak D match, TRBD1 (6 bases). This CDR3 is built from 13 residues. Per the germline V gene, CDR1 is SGHTA and CDR2 is FQGNSA. Trimming stripped 2 bases from V and 4 bases from J, with 6 bases between. The CDR3 DNA is TGTGCCAGCAGCTTAAGGGGGAATCAGCCCCAGCATTTT. Translating gives CASSLRGNQPQHF.

The chain uses TRBV3-1 (or the pseudogene TRBV3-2) and TRBJ1-2; D is unresolved. Germline CDR1 is LGHDT and CDR2 is YNNKEL (reference sequence). The CDR3 has 15 residues. V lost 4 bases to trimming and J lost 0 bases, with 12 bases between them. The CDR3 region has the DNA TGTGCCAGCAGCCCCATCAAAAGAGCTAACTATGGCTACACCTTC. This sequence encodes CASSPIKRANYGYTF.

V gene TRBV5-1 combines with J gene TRBJ2-7; 9 positions agree with TRBD1. CDR1 and CDR2 (germline): SGHRS, YFSETQ. The CDR3 totals 16 residues. J was trimmed by 4 bases and V by 1 base; bases with no gene match: 9. The CDR3 protein is CASSLSLLTGGYEQYF. CDR3 coding DNA: TGCGCCAGCAGCTTGAGTCTTTTGACAGGGGGATACGAGCAGTACTTC.

V and J are TRBV7-6 and TRBJ2-1; 16 bases fit TRBD2. This CDR3 spans 17 amino acids. The ends lost 0 bases at V and 9 bases at J; junction bases unmatched: 5. Germline values: CDR1 SGHVS, CDR2 FNYEAQ. In DNA, the CDR3 is TGTGCCAGCAGCTTAGCGGGACTAGCGGGGGGGCCGGGTGAGCAGTTCTTC. Its protein product is CASSLAGLAGGPGEQFF.

The chain employs TRBV4-3 and TRBJ1-1; a possible D gene is TRBD1 (6 bases). CDR3 length equals 18 residues. Per the germline V gene, CDR1 is LGHNA and CDR2 is YSLEER. V was trimmed by 2 bases and J by 2 bases, leaving 21 bases between them. CDR3: CASSQTGFGGALNTEAFF. The CDR3 DNA reads TGCGCCAGCAGCCAAACCGGTTTTGGGGGGGCCTTAAACACTGAAGCTTTCTTT.

The genes are TRBV14 and TRBJ2-7; D remains unclear. Germline V CDR1 and CDR2: SGHDN, FVKESK. The CDR3 consists of 15 residues. V was trimmed by 1 base and J by 1 base, leaving 11 bases between them. CDR3 sequence reads: CASSQVFGSSYEQYF. In DNA form, the CDR3 reads TGTGCCAGCAGCCAAGTTTTTGGCAGTTCCTACGAGCAGTACTTC.

The CDR3 spells CASSLQDSRNQPQHF. The CDR3 nucleotides are TGTGCCAGCAGCTTACAGGACAGCCGCAATCAGCCCCAGCATTTT. This chain joins TRBV11-2 and TRBJ1-5; D possibly corresponds to TRBD1 (6 bases). Germline lookup yields CDR1 SGHAT and CDR2 FQNNGV. The CDR3 length is 15 residues. V lost 2 bases and J lost 2, with 10 bases in between.

The gene calls are TRBV7-8 and TRBJ1-5, with TRBD1 as a possible D gene (6 bases). The CDR3 is 16 residues long. V was clipped by 7 bases and J by 2 bases, with 18 bases between them. Germline V CDR1 and CDR2: SGHVS, FQNEAQ. The CDR3 region is CASTLGGGGGNQPQHF. CDR3 nucleotides: TGTGCCAGCACCCTAGGGGGGGGCGGGGGCAATCAGCCCCAGCATTTT.

The chain links TRBV15 to TRBJ1-4, with a possible D match to TRBD1 (6 bases). The CDR3 sequence is 13 residues long. CDR1 is LNHNV, CDR2 YYDKDF, per germline (reference sequence). Trimming left V 5 bases short and J 8 bases short, with 12 bases between. CDR3 in DNA: TGTGCCACCAGCGCGGGGGCTCGGGAAAAACTGTTTTTT. It specifies CATSAGAREKLFF.

The J gene is TRBJ2-5, the V gene TRBV25-1; 8 nucleotides agree with TRBD1. Trimming took 4 bases from V and 4 from J; bases not matched to a gene: 5. The CDR3 spans 14 residues. Germline assignment: CDR1 MGHDK and CDR2 SYGVNS. This CDR3 is CASSADRAGETQYF. In nucleotides, the CDR3 is TGTGCCAGCAGTGCGGACAGGGCTGGAGAGACCCAGTACTTC.

V gene TRBV29-1 combines with J gene TRBJ2-2; no clear D. Per germline, CDR1 SQVTM and CDR2 ANQGSEA. The CDR3 has 14 amino acids. V was clipped by 0 bases and J by 1 base, with 6 bases between them. The CDR3 bases are TGCAGCGTTGAAGAGCAGGTGAACACCGGGGAGCTGTTTTTT. Encoded protein: CSVEEQVNTGELFF.